This T cell receptor (beta chain) was captured by sequencing in a study of blood T cell repertoires in COVID-19. Background on the study: The origin of the acute and convalescent COVID-19 samples was the United States, Italy and Spain. The cDNA or gDNA used as material had been derived from T cells, B-cell-depleted T cells, or PBMCs.

CDR1 and CDR2 (germline): SGDLS, YYNGEE. Losses at the gene ends were 2 bases for V and 2 bases for J; bases not matched to a gene: 14. The CDR3 runs to 18 residues. Authors' analysis steps: Reference gene primer amplification gave nucleated cell count estimates. Sequencing used immunoSEQ multiplex PCR; TCRdb keeps in-frame clones, though not all of them. Clone size and V and J calls were adopted from that table, with D and trimming inferred from the DNA. This table holds about 87,000 clones, around 87% found once. The chain employs TRBV9 and TRBJ2-3, with 7 nucleotides matching TRBD2. The source of this sequence is a human donor with acute or convalescent COVID-19. The donor label of this sample is uncertain. The sequencing sample was made of peripheral blood. CDR3 sequence (DNA): TGTGCCAGCAGCGTTACCCCTAGCGGACCAACTTCCACAGATACGCAGTATTTT. Protein sequence: CASSVTPSGPTSTDTQYF.